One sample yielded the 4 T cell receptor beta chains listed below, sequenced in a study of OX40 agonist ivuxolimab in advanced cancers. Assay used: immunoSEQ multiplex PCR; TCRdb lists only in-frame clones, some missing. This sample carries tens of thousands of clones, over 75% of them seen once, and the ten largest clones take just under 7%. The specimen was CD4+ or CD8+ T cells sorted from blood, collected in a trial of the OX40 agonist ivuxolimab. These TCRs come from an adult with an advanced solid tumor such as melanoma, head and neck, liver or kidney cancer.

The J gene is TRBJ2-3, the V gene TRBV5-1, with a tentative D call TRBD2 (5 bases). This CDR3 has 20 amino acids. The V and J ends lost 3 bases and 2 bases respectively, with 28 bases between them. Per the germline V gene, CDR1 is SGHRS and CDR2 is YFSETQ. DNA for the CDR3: TGCGCCAGCAGCTACAAAAGCTTATTATCCACGGGGTACTTCACAGATACGCAGTATTTT. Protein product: CASSYKSLLSTGYFTDTQYF.

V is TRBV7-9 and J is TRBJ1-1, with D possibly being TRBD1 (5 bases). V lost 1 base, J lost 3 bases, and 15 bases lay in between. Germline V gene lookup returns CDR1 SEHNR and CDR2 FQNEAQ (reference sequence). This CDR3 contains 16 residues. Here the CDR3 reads CASSLGSGQGDTEAFF. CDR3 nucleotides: TGTGCCAGCAGCTTAGGGTCGGGGCAGGGTGACACTGAAGCTTTCTTT.

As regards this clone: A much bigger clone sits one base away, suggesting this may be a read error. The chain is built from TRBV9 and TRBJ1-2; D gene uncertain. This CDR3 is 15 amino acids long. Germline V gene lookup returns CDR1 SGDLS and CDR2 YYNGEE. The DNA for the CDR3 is TGTGCCAGCGGCGTAGGCCCGGAGACTAACTATGGCTACACCTTC. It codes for CASGVGPETNYGYTF.

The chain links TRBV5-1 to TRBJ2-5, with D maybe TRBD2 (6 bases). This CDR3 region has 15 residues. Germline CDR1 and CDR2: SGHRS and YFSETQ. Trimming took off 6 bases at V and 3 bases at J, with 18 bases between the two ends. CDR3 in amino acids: CASTSTGVLEETQYF. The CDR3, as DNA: TGCGCCAGCACCTCCACGGGGGTCCTGGAAGAGACCCAGTACTTC. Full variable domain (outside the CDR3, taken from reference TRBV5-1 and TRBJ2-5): KAGVTQTPRYLIKTRGQQVTLSCSPISGHRSVSWYQQTPGQGLQFLFEYFSETQRNKGNFPGRFSGRQFSNSRSEMNVSTLELGDSALYLCASTSTGVLEETQYFGPGTRLLVL.